The 32 T cell receptor beta chains presented below share a single source sample, sequenced in a study of vaccination and CD4 T cells after COVID-19. As for treatment: roughly ten-day PBMC culture with coronavirus spike peptide pools or control peptides (ViraFEST assay). The Oncomine TCR Beta short-read assay sequenced DNA from cultured CD4+ T cells. TCRdb called the PCR reads again in MiXCR, with one record for every CDR3 protein. There are 12,000 or so distinct CDR3 sequences in the sample; 40% to 60% occur only once, and approximately 15% lies in the top ten. The antigens for these receptors are not known. The material sequenced was CD4+ T cells from blood, cultured in vitro. These receptors were obtained from a human donor who had recovered from COVID-19.

As for this clonotype: Sequence at one end of the junction differs from germline and may be a read error. V gene TRBV12-3 or TRBV12-4 combines with J gene TRBJ1-5; D not resolved. The CDR3 is made up of 15 amino acids. The CDR3 spells CASSLAGRRNQPQHF. The CDR3 nucleotides read TGTGCCAGCAGTTTAGCTGGTCGCCGCAACCAGCCCCAGCATTTT.

The rearrangement links TRBV7-2 to TRBJ2-2; D is unresolved. From germline, CDR1 is SGHTA and CDR2 FQGNSA. This CDR3 is built from 15 residues. Deletions cut 2 bases from V and 1 base from J, with 8 bases between. The DNA for the CDR3 is TGTGCCAGCAGCTTATTCGGCGGGAACACCGGGGAGCTGTTTTTT. This gives the protein CASSLFGGNTGELFF.

The chain carries TRBV7-2 and TRBJ2-1; D is perhaps TRBD2 (6 bases). Germline V CDR1 and CDR2: SGHTA, FQGNSA. The V end lost 3 bases, the J end lost 6 bases, and 12 bases lay between the germline ends. The CDR3 contains 14 residues. CDR3 loop: CASSLTGVSNEQFF. In DNA form, the CDR3 reads TGTGCCAGCAGCTTGACGGGAGTATCCAATGAGCAGTTCTTC.

The rearrangement uses TRBV29-1 and TRBJ1-1; TRBD1 might be the D (5 bases). CDR1 is SQVTM, CDR2 ANQGSEA, per germline. Trimming shortened V by 6 bases and J by 0 bases, and 20 bases separated the two germline ends. CDR3 length: 16 residues. CDR3 protein: CSVQGVPRDLNTEAFF. In nucleotides, the CDR3 is TGCAGCGTCCAGGGCGTTCCGAGAGATCTGAACACTGAAGCTTTCTTT.

This clonotype has only one observation. In DNA, the CDR3 is TGTGCCAGCAGCTGGGCAGGTTCCTACAATGAGCAGTTCTTC. As protein: CASSWAGSYNEQFF. This sequence joins TRBV7-2 and TRBJ2-1; D is unresolved. CDR3 size: 14 residues. V gave up 4 bases and J gave up 1 base, with 8 bases separating them. Germline V lookup: CDR1 SGHTA, CDR2 FQGNSA.

By proportion, this clonotype is large. J is TRBJ1-5 and V is TRBV6-2 or TRBV6-3, with unresolved D. The CDR3 loop spans 14 amino acids. The ends were cut back, 6 bases at V and 7 bases at J, with 16 bases in the middle. Germline CDR1 is MNHEY and CDR2 is SVGEGT. CDR3 loop: CASRDSSTVQPQHF. The CDR3 DNA reads as TGTGCCAGCAGGGACTCCAGTACGGTGCAGCCCCAGCATTTT.

In DNA form, the CDR3 reads TGTGCCAGCAGCCCCCGGACGGGGAATGAGCAGTTCTTC. Translating gives CASSPRTGNEQFF. The chain couples TRBV7-6 to TRBJ2-1, with D possibly TRBD2 on 5 matching bases. Trimming removed 5 bases from V and 7 bases from J, with 12 bases in between. The germline V gene has CDR1 SGHVS and CDR2 FNYEAQ. CDR3 length: 13 residues.

The J gene is TRBJ1-2, the V gene TRBV7-9; no clear D. The length of the CDR3 is 14 residues. Deletions cut 5 bases from V and 4 bases from J, with 14 bases between. Germline assignment: CDR1 SEHNR and CDR2 FQNEAQ (reference sequence). The CDR3 reads CASSPDGNFYGYTF. The CDR3 region has the DNA TGTGCCAGCAGCCCGGACGGAAACTTCTATGGCTACACCTTC.

The chain couples TRBV30 to TRBJ2-6; 10 nucleotides agree with TRBD1. The CDR3 is 18 amino acids. The germline gives CDR1 GTSNPN, CDR2 SVGIG (reference sequence). V shed 0 bases and J 1 base; nucleotides not matched to a gene: 6. The CDR3 region has the DNA TGTGCCTGGAGTGTACGACAGGGGGCGCGTTCTGGGGCCAACGTCCTGACTTTC. Protein product: CAWSVRQGARSGANVLTF.

The chain is built from TRBV27 and TRBJ2-7, with D perhaps matching TRBD1 (5 bases). CDR3 length: 13 residues. The V end lost 6 bases, the J end lost 6 bases, and 15 bases lay between the germline ends. Germline V gene data show CDR1 as MNHEY and CDR2 as SMNVEV (reference sequence). CDR3 nucleotides: TGTGCCAGCAGACGACAGCCAGGGTCCGAGCAGTACTTC. This translates into CASRRQPGSEQYF.

The table lists this clonotype with a few counts. The chain has TRBV6-1 and TRBJ2-2; D is perhaps TRBD1 (5 bases). CDR3 length: 12 residues. With 5 bases removed from V and 5 bases from J, the gap between germline ends came to 6 bases. Germline V gene data show CDR1 as MNHNS and CDR2 as SASEGT. As DNA, the CDR3 is TGTGCCAGCAGTCGACAGACCGGGGAGCTGTTTTTT. As protein: CASSRQTGELFF.

This rearrangement joins TRBV25-1 to TRBJ2-5; D perhaps matches TRBD1 (6 bases). In germline, CDR1 is MGHDK, CDR2 SYGVNS. The CDR3 covers 15 residues. V was pared by 4 bases and J by 1 base, with 13 bases between. The CDR3 DNA follows: TGTGCCAGCAGTGGGCGACAGGCTAGCCAAGAGACCCAGTACTTC. Protein sequence: CASSGRQASQETQYF.

V gene TRBV10-3 combines with J gene TRBJ2-7, with 10 bases identical to TRBD1. V lost 7 bases and J lost 0; bases outside the gene matches: 9. Germline CDR1 ENHRY, CDR2 SYGVKD. This CDR3 comprises 16 residues. CDR3 sequence (DNA): TGTGCCATCAAGGGCCTGGGACAGGGGAGCTCCTACGAGCAGTACTTC. As protein: CAIKGLGQGSSYEQYF.

V is TRBV27 and J is TRBJ2-7; 14 bases fit TRBD2. The CDR3 length is 17 residues. With V trimmed by 4 bases and J by 6 bases, 11 bases remained unmatched. Germline CDR1 reads MNHEY; CDR2 reads SMNVEV (reference sequence). The CDR3 nucleotides are TGTGCCAGCAGTTCGACGGGACTAGCGGGAGTACGCTCCGAGCAGTACTTC. Residues: CASSSTGLAGVRSEQYF.

This clonotype has just a few counts. The chain uses TRBV7-2 and TRBJ1-1; 7 positions agree with TRBD1. Per germline, CDR1 SGHTA and CDR2 FQGNSA. The CDR3 is made up of 15 amino acids. V lost 4 bases, J lost 1 base, and 6 bases stayed unmatched. The CDR3 region is CASSSLTGTNTEAFF. The DNA of the CDR3 is TGTGCCAGCAGCTCGCTGACAGGGACGAACACTGAAGCTTTCTTT.

The J gene is TRBJ1-1, the V gene TRBV20-1; D gene uncertain. This CDR3 spans 15 amino acids. Germline V gene sequence: CDR1 DFQATT, CDR2 SNEGSKA (reference sequence). Trimming shortened V by 3 bases and J by 0 bases, and 14 bases separated the two germline ends. This chain's CDR3 is CSASALFEMNTEAFF. CDR3 sequence (DNA): TGCAGTGCTAGCGCCTTGTTTGAGATGAACACTGAAGCTTTCTTT.

This chain uses TRBV7-3 with TRBJ1-6; maybe TRBD1 (6 bases). V dropped 1 base and J dropped 11 bases, with 9 bases sitting between them. Germline V gene sequence: CDR1 SGHTA, CDR2 FQGTGA. The CDR3 extends over 13 amino acids. The CDR3 bases are TGTGCCAGCAGCTTAAAGGCAGGGGCACCCCTCCACTTT. Protein: CASSLKAGAPLHF.

The rearrangement joins TRBV5-1 to TRBJ1-3; 9 bases align to TRBD1. Germline loops: CDR1 SGHRS, CDR2 YFSETQ. This CDR3 has 16 residues. J gave up 0 bases and V 0 bases, and 1 base lay outside the gene matches. CDR3 protein: CASSLDRGPSGNTIYF. The CDR3 nucleotides are TGCGCCAGCAGCTTGGACAGGGGGCCCTCTGGAAACACCATATATTTT.

The CDR3 nucleotides are TGTGCCAGCAGCCCCCGTAGAGGGAACACTGAAGCTTTCTTT. Translation: CASSPRRGNTEAFF. The chain recombines TRBV7-2 with TRBJ1-1; D gene uncertain. The CDR3 is 14 amino acids. Germline V lookup: CDR1 SGHTA, CDR2 FQGNSA. Trimming removed 5 bases from V and 1 base from J, with 11 bases in between.

The table lists this clonotype with a count of one. The V gene is TRBV27, the J gene TRBJ1-6, with D possibly matching TRBD1 (5 bases). The CDR3 loop spans 15 amino acids. Germline lookup yields CDR1 MNHEY and CDR2 SMNVEV (reference sequence). Trimming pared 5 bases from V and 10 bases from J, leaving 18 bases between. The CDR3 region is CASSTHRGRPSPLHF. The CDR3 coding sequence is TGTGCCAGCAGTACCCACCGGGGCAGACCCTCACCCCTCCACTTT.

The chain uses TRBV7-2 and TRBJ2-3, with TRBD1 identical over 7 bases. The V gene's germline CDR1 is SGHTA and CDR2 FQGNSA. V lost 5 bases to trimming and J lost 4 bases; unmatched junction nucleotides: 6. The CDR3 loop spans 14 amino acids. CDR3 protein: CASSPGTAPDTQYF. The CDR3 region has the DNA TGTGCCAGCAGCCCAGGGACAGCGCCAGATACGCAGTATTTT.

This clonotype has more than one count but fewer than ten. The chain recombines TRBV20-1 with TRBJ2-1; D is possibly TRBD2 (5 bases). Germline V CDR1 and CDR2: DFQATT, SNEGSKA (reference sequence). V was clipped by 6 bases and J by 8 bases, with 20 bases between them. The CDR3 spans 14 residues. This CDR3 is CSAPGFRTFDEQFF. The CDR3 nucleotides read TGCAGTGCGCCGGGATTCCGGACGTTCGATGAGCAGTTCTTC.

This clonotype was recorded once. The V gene is TRBV7-2, the J gene TRBJ2-5; 13 nucleotides match TRBD2. Germline V gives CDR1 SGHTA, CDR2 FQGNSA. The junction had 6 bases not matched to a gene; V was cut back by 5 bases and J by 0 bases. This CDR3 has 17 residues. The CDR3 loop is CASSPTSGGLYQETQYF. The DNA for the CDR3 is TGTGCCAGCAGCCCGACTAGCGGGGGGCTCTACCAAGAGACCCAGTACTTC.

The gene calls are TRBV7-2 and TRBJ1-2, with D maybe TRBD1 (5 bases). Trimming shortened V by 5 bases and J by 2 bases, and 15 bases separated the two germline ends. From germline, CDR1 is SGHTA and CDR2 FQGNSA. The CDR3 is 15 residues long. CDR3 region: CASSRTGTENYGYTF. The CDR3 region has the DNA TGTGCCAGCAGCAGAACCGGGACGGAGAACTATGGCTACACCTTC.

This clonotype came up a few times. The V call is TRBV27, the J call TRBJ1-1, with 7 nucleotides matching TRBD1. This CDR3 is 15 amino acids long. CDR1 MNHEY and CDR2 SMNVEV come from the germline V gene (reference sequence). Unmatched junction bases numbered 10, after V lost 5 bases and J lost 4 bases. In DNA form, the CDR3 reads TGTGCCAGCAGTCCTCACAGGGGAGGGATCACTGAAGCTTTCTTT. This sequence encodes CASSPHRGGITEAFF.

On this clonotype: At one boundary the junction diverges from the germline segment, which might be a read error. The chain employs TRBV7-7 and TRBJ1-2, with 7 bases matching TRBD1. The CDR3 runs 15 residues. Germline values: CDR1 SSHAT, CDR2 FNYEAQ (reference sequence). The CDR3 DNA is TGTGCTAGCAGCTTTACCGGGACAGTGTTCAATGGCTACACCTTC. This gives the protein CASSFTGTVFNGYTF. Variable domain in full (rest from reference TRBV7-7 and TRBJ1-2): GAGVSQSPRYKVTKRGQDVTLRCDPISSHATLYWYQQALGQGPEFLTYFNYEAQPDKSGLPSDRFSAERPEGSISTLTIQRTEQRDSAMYRCASSFTGTVFNGYTFGSGTRLTVV.

CDR3: CASSLELSGANVLTF. The DNA of the CDR3 is TGCGCCAGCAGCTTAGAACTCTCGGGGGCCAACGTCCTGACTTTC. The chain uses TRBV5-1 and TRBJ2-6; D not resolved. This CDR3 is 15 amino acids long. V was pared by 2 bases and J by 4 bases, with 10 bases between. The germline CDR1 and CDR2 sequences are SGHRS and YFSETQ.

The chain carries TRBV2 and TRBJ2-1, with 8 bases fitting TRBD2. J was trimmed by 10 bases and V by 4 bases; bases with no gene match: 6. The CDR3 spans 13 residues. Germline lookup yields CDR1 SNHLY and CDR2 FYNNEI. CDR3 nucleotides: TGTGCCAGCAGTGGGGCGGGAGGCCTAGAGCAGTTCTTC. Protein product: CASSGAGGLEQFF.

The rearrangement links TRBV30 to TRBJ2-5, with D perhaps matching TRBD2 (5 bases). This CDR3 spans 14 amino acids. Germline CDR1 is GTSNPN and CDR2 is SVGIG (reference sequence). Trimming removed 3 bases at V and 7 bases at J, with 18 bases between. This CDR3 is CAWSVKSGRGTQYF. The CDR3 DNA reads TGTGCCTGGAGCGTAAAATCCGGACGGGGGACCCAGTACTTC.

There are a few counts of this clonotype. The rearrangement joins TRBV7-9 to TRBJ1-5, with TRBD1 matching over 7 bases. CDR1 and CDR2 from the germline V gene are SEHNR and FQNEAQ (reference sequence). This CDR3 contains 14 residues. J gave up 7 bases and V 1 base, and 4 bases lay outside the gene matches. CDR3 nucleotides: TGTGCCAGCAGCTTAGGGACAGGAAGCCAGCCCCAGCATTTT. Amino acids: CASSLGTGSQPQHF. The full variable domain, completed using reference TRBV7-9 and TRBJ1-5, is DTGVSQNPRHKITKRGQNVTFRCDPISEHNRLYWYRQTLGQGPEFLTYFQNEAQLEKSRLLSDRFSAERPKGSFSTLEIQRTEQGDSAMYLCASSLGTGSQPQHFGDGTRLSIL.

The chain is built from TRBV6-4 and TRBJ2-1; D unclear. The CDR3 runs to 16 residues. Per the germline V gene, CDR1 is MRHNA and CDR2 is SNTAGT. Between the trimmed V and J ends, which lost 4 bases and 0 bases, there was a span of 13 bases. CDR3 nucleotides: TGTGCCAGCAGTGGAAACGCGCCTAGCTCCTACAATGAGCAGTTCTTC. Protein product: CASSGNAPSSYNEQFF.

V and J are TRBV6-5 and TRBJ2-3; 10 bases match TRBD2. CDR3 length equals 17 residues. Trimming took 3 bases from V and 6 from J; bases not matched to a gene: 12. Germline assignment: CDR1 MNHEY and CDR2 SVGAGI. CDR3 residues: CASSYPVGAGGPDTQYF. The CDR3 DNA reads TGTGCCAGCAGTTATCCGGTTGGAGCGGGGGGGCCGGATACGCAGTATTTT.